This passage covers 3 T cell receptor beta chains from one sample sequenced in a study of shared clonotypes between healthy human individuals. Here immunoSEQ multiplex PCR was the method, and the copy in TCRdb shows in-frame clones only, minus some. This sample has some 2.1 million clones, with 95% found just once. The sequenced material came from naive CD4+ T cells sorted from blood. Subset reported: CD45RA+ positively selected. The receptors come from a man aged 18 to 30 in good health.

For this clone: The same CDR3 can be traced to other DNA sequences in this sample. This chain connects TRBV18 to TRBJ2-5; D possibly corresponds to TRBD2 (5 bases). V was shortened by 5 bases and J by 5 bases, with 6 bases between the two germline ends. CDR3 length equals 11 residues. Germline values: CDR1 KGHSH, CDR2 LQKENI. In DNA form, the CDR3 reads TGTGCCAGCTCAAGGGAGGAGACCCAGTACTTC. Encoded protein: CASSREETQYF.

The sample holds one count of this clone. The V and J genes are TRBV28 and TRBJ1-1; D is unresolved. The CDR3 extends over 14 amino acids. The germline V gene encodes CDR1 MDHEN and CDR2 SYDVKM. Trimming cost V 4 bases and J 4 bases, with 13 bases left between them. For the CDR3, the DNA is TGTGCCAGCAGTTCGGGTCGGTTGGGCACTGAAGCTTTCTTT. The encoded protein is CASSSGRLGTEAFF.

This chain uses TRBV5-1 with TRBJ2-2; 8 bases line up with TRBD1. Germline loops: CDR1 SGHRS, CDR2 YFSETQ. V dropped 2 bases and J dropped 6; count of bases not matched to a gene: 9. CDR3 length: 16 amino acids. The CDR3 reads CASSFGQGGHAGELFF. Here the CDR3 DNA reads TGCGCCAGCAGCTTCGGACAGGGTGGGCACGCCGGGGAGCTGTTTTTT.